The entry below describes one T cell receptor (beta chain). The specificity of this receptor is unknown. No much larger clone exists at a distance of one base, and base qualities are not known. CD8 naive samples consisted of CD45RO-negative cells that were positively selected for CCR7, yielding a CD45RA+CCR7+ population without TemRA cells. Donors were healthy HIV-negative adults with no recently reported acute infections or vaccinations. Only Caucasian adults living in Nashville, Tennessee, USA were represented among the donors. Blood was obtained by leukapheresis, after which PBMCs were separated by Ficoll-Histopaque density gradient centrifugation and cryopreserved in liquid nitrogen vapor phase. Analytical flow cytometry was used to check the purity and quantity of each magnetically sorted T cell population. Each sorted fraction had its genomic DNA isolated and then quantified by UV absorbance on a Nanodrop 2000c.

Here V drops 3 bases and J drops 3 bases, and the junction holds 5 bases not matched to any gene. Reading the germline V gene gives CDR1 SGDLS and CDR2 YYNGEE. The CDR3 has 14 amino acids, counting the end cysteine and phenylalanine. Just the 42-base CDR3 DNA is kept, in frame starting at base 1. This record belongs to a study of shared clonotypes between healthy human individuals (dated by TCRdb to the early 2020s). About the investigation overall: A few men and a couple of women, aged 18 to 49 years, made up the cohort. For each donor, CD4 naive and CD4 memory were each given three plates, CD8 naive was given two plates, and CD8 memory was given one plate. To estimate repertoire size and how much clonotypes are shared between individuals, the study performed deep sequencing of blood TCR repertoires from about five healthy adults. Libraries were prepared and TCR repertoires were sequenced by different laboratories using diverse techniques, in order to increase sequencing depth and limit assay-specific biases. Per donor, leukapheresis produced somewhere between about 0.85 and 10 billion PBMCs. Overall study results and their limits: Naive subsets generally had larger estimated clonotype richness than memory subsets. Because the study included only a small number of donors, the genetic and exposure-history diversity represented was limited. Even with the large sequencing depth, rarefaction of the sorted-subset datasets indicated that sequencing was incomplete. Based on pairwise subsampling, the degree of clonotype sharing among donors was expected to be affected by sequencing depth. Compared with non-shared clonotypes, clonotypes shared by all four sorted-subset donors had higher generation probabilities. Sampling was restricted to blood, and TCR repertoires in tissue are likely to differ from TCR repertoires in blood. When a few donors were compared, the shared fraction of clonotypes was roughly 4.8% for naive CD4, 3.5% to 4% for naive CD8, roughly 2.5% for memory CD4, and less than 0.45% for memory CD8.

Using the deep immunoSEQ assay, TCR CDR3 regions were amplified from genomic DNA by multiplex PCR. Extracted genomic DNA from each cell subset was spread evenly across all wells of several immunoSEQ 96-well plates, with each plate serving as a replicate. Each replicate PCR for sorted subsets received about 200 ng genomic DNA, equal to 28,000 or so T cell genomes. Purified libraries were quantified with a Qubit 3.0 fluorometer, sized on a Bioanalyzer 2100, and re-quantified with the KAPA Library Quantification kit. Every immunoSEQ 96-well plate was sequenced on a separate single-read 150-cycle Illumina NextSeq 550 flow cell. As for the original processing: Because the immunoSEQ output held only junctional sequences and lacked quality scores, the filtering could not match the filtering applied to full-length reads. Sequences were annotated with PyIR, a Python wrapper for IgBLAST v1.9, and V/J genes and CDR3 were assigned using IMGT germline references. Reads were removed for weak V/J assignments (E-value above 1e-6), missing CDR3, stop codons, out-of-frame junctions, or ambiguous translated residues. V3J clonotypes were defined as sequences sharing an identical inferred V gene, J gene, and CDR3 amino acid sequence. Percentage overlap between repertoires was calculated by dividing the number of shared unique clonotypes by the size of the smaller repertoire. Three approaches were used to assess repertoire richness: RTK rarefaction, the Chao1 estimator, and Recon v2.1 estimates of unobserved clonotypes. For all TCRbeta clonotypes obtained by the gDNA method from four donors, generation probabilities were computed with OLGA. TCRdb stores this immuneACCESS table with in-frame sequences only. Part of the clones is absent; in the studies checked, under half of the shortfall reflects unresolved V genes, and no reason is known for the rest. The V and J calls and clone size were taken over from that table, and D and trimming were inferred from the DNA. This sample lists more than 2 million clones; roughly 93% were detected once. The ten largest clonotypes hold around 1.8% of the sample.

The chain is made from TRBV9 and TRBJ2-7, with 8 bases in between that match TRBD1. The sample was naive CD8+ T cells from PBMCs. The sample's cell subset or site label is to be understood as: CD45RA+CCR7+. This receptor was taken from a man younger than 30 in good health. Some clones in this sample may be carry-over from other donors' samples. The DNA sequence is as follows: TGTGCCAGCAGCGCCCCGGGACAGGACTACGAGCAGTACTTC. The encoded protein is CASSAPGQDYEQYF.